This T cell receptor (beta chain) originates from a study of brain T cells in children with intractable seizures. V lost 4 bases to trimming and J lost 3 bases, with 17 bases between them. CDR1 and CDR2 from the germline V gene are SNHLY and FYNNEI. This CDR3 comprises 16 residues. Noted time point: blood from clinic visit 5 months post-surgery; TSC patient then seizure free. Only cases whose brain tissue showed the highest T cell transcript signatures were sequenced. Here immunoSEQ multiplex PCR was the method, and the copy in TCRdb shows in-frame clones only, minus some. This sample has approximately 330,000 clones; about 93% occur once, and the top ten carry 4.5% to 7%.

The chain carries TRBV2 and TRBJ2-3, with D perhaps TRBD2 (6 bases). Sequenced material: peripheral blood, taken 5 to 6 months after surgery. The sequence was obtained from a boy less than two years old with tuberous sclerosis and intractable seizures. The DNA for the CDR3 is TGTGCCAGCAGTGTCCGGGTGGCGGGGATTACAGATACGCAGTATTTT. Protein sequence: CASSVRVAGITDTQYF.